This T cell receptor (beta chain) was retrieved from a study of blood T cell repertoires in COVID-19. Study information: Material from acute and convalescent COVID-19 was sourced from the United States, Italy and Spain. The analysed material was cDNA or gDNA that came from T cells, B-cell-depleted T cells, or PBMCs.

Under the authors' procedure: Quantification of nucleated cells was approximated via reference gene primer amplification. Sequenced by immunoSEQ multiplex PCR; TCRdb stores in-frame clones only, minus some. The V and J calls and clone size come from that table; D and trimming were worked out from the DNA. The profile shows under 85,000 clones, 86% of them singletons. The sample was peripheral blood. This TCR was recovered from a man older than 75 in a cohort sampled during active COVID-19.

Written as DNA, the CDR3 is TGTGCCAGCAGCTTAGCGGGAGTGGACGCCGAAAAGCAGTACTTC. It is translated as CASSLAGVDAEKQYF. This chain links TRBV7-2 with TRBJ2-7; D is possibly TRBD2 (5 bases). The CDR3 totals 15 residues. Trimming shortened V by 0 bases and J by 8 bases, and 17 bases separated the two germline ends. The germline CDR1 and CDR2 sequences are SGHTA and FQGNSA.